Below are 3 T cell receptor beta chains sequenced from a single sample in a study of CD8 T cells in Susac syndrome. The RNA, roughly 0.5 to 1 ug, was put through reverse transcription using random hexamers. TCRdb ran MiXCR on the immunoSEQ multiplex PCR reads and lists one entry per CDR3 protein. The sample lists about 200,000 distinct CDR3 sequences, roughly 96% occurring once. Specimen: CD4+ T cells from PBMCs. These receptor sequences come from a human donor with multiple sclerosis.

This chain joins TRBV3-1 and TRBJ1-1; no clear D gene. The CDR3 spans 13 residues. Between the trimmed V and J ends, which lost 1 base and 3 bases, there was a span of 6 bases. The V gene's germline CDR1 is LGHDT and CDR2 YNNKEL (reference sequence). CDR3 loop: CASSQAWDTEAFF. The CDR3, as DNA: TGTGCCAGCAGCCAAGCGTGGGACACTGAAGCTTTCTTT.

The CDR3 is CATSRGPSEREYSDTQYF. CDR3 DNA: TGTGCCACCAGCAGAGGACCCTCGGAGCGGGAGTATTCAGATACGCAGTATTTT. The J gene is TRBJ2-3, the V gene TRBV15; 8 nucleotides line up with TRBD2. The CDR3 contains 18 residues. In germline, CDR1 is LNHNV, CDR2 YYDKDF (reference sequence). The ends lost 1 base at V and 4 bases at J; junction bases unmatched: 13.

The V gene is TRBV18, the J gene TRBJ2-5, with a weak D call TRBD2 (6 bases). V was trimmed by 3 bases and J by 5 bases, leaving 13 bases between them. CDR3 length: 14 residues. Looked up from germline, CDR1 is KGHSH and CDR2 is LQKENI. The CDR3 protein is CASSPGGRRETQYF. The CDR3 DNA reads TGTGCCAGCTCACCGGGAGGTCGGCGGGAGACCCAGTACTTC.